One and the same sample provided the 9 T cell receptor beta chains below, sequenced in a study of T cell therapy after organ transplantation. These receptors' antigens are unknown. The protocol was immunoSEQ multiplex PCR, while the TCRdb copy is restricted to in-frame clones and leaves out a portion. The table lists 45,000 to 50,000 clones, 94% of them singletons. Source: CD8+ T cells from blood, taken before autologous CMV-specific T cell therapy. Receptors were obtained from a human patient who had received a solid organ transplant and had CMV disease.

The chain combines TRBV21-1 with TRBJ1-3; the D call of TRBD1 is as the table states it, not checked on the DNA. TRBV21-1 is described as a pseudogene. The CDR3 sequence is 13 residues long. The CDR3 is CASTDRVGNTIYF. The DNA of the CDR3 is TGTGCCAGCACGGACAGGGTCGGAAACACCATATATTTT.

V gene TRBV2 combines with J gene TRBJ1-5; a weak D match, TRBD1 (5 bases). V dropped 7 bases and J dropped 1 base, with 11 bases sitting between them. The CDR3 length is 14 residues. CDR1 is SNHLY and CDR2 is FYNNEI in the germline V gene. CDR3: CASTPGSSNQPQHF. The CDR3 nucleotides read TGTGCCAGCACGCCAGGGTCGAGCAATCAGCCCCAGCATTTT.

The V gene is TRBV6-1, the J gene TRBJ1-4; 7 positions match TRBD1. This CDR3 has 13 residues. Trimming at V came to 8 bases and at J to 3 bases, leaving 3 bases not matched to a gene. Germline CDR1 reads MNHNS; CDR2 reads SASEGT. The CDR3, as DNA: TGTGCCAGCCGGGACAGCCCTAATGAAAAACTGTTTTTT. It encodes CASRDSPNEKLFF.

The chain is built from TRBV9 and TRBJ2-7; D not resolved. Trimming took 0 bases from V and 7 from J, leaving 17 bases between them. Per the germline V gene, CDR1 is SGDLS and CDR2 is YYNGEE. The CDR3 length is 15 residues. The CDR3 sequence is CASSVGSQLAGEQYF. CDR3 DNA: TGTGCCAGCAGCGTAGGATCACAGCTGGCTGGGGAGCAGTACTTC.

This clone has only one observation. The chain recombines TRBV6-5 with TRBJ1-2, with D unresolved. CDR1 and CDR2 (germline): MNHEY, SVGAGI. CDR3 size: 11 residues. The DNA of the CDR3 is TGTAGAGCCGGGCCTAACTATGGCTACACCTTC. The encoded protein is CRAGPNYGYTF.

The chain recombines TRBV30 with TRBJ1-1; D is unresolved. V was trimmed by 1 base and J by 2 bases, leaving 14 bases between them. This CDR3 is 15 amino acids long. The germline gives CDR1 GTSNPN, CDR2 SVGIG (reference sequence). Here the CDR3 reads CAWSAPGVVNTEAFF. Here the CDR3 DNA reads TGTGCCTGGAGTGCACCGGGAGTTGTTAACACTGAAGCTTTCTTT.

The chain has TRBV19 and TRBJ2-1; D might be TRBD1 or TRBD2, each matching 6 bases. Trimming removed 5 bases at V and 2 bases at J, with 16 bases between. There are 16 residues in the CDR3. Germline CDR1 reads LNHDA; CDR2 reads SQIVND (reference sequence). The CDR3 loop reads CASSQGTDITYNEQFF. The CDR3 DNA reads TGTGCCAGTAGTCAGGGGACTGACATAACCTACAATGAGCAGTTCTTC.

V is TRBV6-1 and J is TRBJ2-1; weak D call: TRBD1 (5 bases). This CDR3 has 16 residues. Germline V gives CDR1 MNHNS, CDR2 SASEGT. The germline V and J ends were trimmed by 4 bases and 0 bases, with 13 bases remaining between them. The CDR3: CASSVTATSSYNEQFF. CDR3 nucleotides: TGTGCCAGCAGTGTGACAGCCACCAGCTCCTACAATGAGCAGTTCTTC.

This chain links TRBV4-1 with TRBJ1-1; D possibly corresponds to TRBD1 (6 bases). Germline V gene sequence: CDR1 MGHRA, CDR2 YSYEKL. The V gene lost 4 bases and the J gene lost 1 base, with 13 bases spanning the gap. There are 15 residues in the CDR3. The CDR3 sequence is CASSPRGGANTEAFF. In nucleotides, the CDR3 is TGCGCCAGCAGCCCTCGGGGGGGGGCGAACACTGAAGCTTTCTTT.